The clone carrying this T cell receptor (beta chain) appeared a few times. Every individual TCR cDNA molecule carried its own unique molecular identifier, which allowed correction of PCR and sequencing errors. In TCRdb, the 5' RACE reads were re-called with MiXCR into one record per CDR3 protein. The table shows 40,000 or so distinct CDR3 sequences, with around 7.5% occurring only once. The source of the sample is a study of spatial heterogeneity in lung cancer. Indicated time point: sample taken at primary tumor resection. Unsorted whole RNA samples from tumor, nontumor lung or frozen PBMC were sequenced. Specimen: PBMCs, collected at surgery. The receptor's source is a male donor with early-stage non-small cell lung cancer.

CDR3 sequence: CASSLPWGQDGYTF. CDR3 coding DNA: TGTGCCAGCAGCCTCCCTTGGGGACAGGATGGCTACACCTTC. This sequence joins TRBV3-1 and TRBJ1-2; TRBD1 matches at 8 bases. CDR1 and CDR2 (germline): LGHDT, YNNKEL (reference sequence). The ends lost 4 bases at V and 6 bases at J; junction bases unmatched: 7. The CDR3 has 14 amino acids.